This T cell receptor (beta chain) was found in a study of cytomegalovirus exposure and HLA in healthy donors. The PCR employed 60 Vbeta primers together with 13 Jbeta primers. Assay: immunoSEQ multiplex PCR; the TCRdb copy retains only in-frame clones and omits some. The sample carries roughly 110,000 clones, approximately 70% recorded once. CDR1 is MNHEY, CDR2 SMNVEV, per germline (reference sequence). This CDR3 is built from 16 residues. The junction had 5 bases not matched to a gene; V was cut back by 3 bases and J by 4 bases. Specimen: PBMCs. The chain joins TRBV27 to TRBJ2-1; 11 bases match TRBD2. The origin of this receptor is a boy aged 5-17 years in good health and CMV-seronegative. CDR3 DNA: TGTGCCAGCAGTTTGTGGACTAGCGGGCCGTACAATGAGCAGTTCTTC. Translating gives CASSLWTSGPYNEQFF.